The rows below give T cell receptor beta chains drawn from one sample of a study of blood T cell repertoires in COVID-19. Assay: immunoSEQ multiplex PCR; the TCRdb copy retains only in-frame clones and omits some. The data hold 300,000 to 500,000 clones, with around nine tenths observed a single time. Sample: PBMCs or T cells enriched from blood (not recorded which). The receptors here all came from a woman aged 25 to 45 with acute COVID-19. CDR3s include the opening cysteine and the closing phenylalanine or tryptophan. The D gene is left open where the match is weak. Expanded clones are given a class, and other clones once, few, many or no size at all.

v_call	d_call	j_call	clone_size	cdr3_aa	cdr3_nt
TRBV7-2	-	TRBJ2-2	-	CASSLQTGIDGELFF	TGTGCCAGCAGCCTGCAAACAGGGATCGACGGGGAGCTGTTTTTT
TRBV27	-	TRBJ1-2	-	CASSLSTGDYGYTF	TGTGCCAGCAGTTTATCGACGGGGGACTATGGCTACACCTTC
TRBV3-1/TRBV3-2	-	TRBJ1-2	-	CASTAVPSPTQYGYTF	TGTGCCAGCACCGCAGTCCCATCTCCCACCCAATATGGCTACACCTTC
TRBV4-1	TRBD1	TRBJ2-7	-	CASSHNRGPSYEQYF	TGCGCCAGCAGCCACAATAGGGGGCCCTCCTACGAGCAGTACTTC
TRBV18	-	TRBJ2-7	-	CASSPGRGISYEQYF	TGTGCCAGCTCACCGGGACGCGGGATATCCTACGAGCAGTACTTC
TRBV5-4	-	TRBJ1-1	-	CASSPSGGPGGNTEAFF	TGTGCCAGCAGCCCTTCCGGGGGGCCTGGCGGAAACACTGAAGCTTTCTTT
TRBV7-9	-	TRBJ2-7	-	CASSRVVYEQYF	TGTGCCAGCAGTCGGGTGGTCTACGAGCAGTACTTC
TRBV10-2	TRBD2	TRBJ2-1	-	CASTTLAGGKGVF	TGCGCCAGCACTACACTAGCGGGGGGGAAAGGGGTCTTC
TRBV18	-	TRBJ1-2	-	CASSQGPVANYGYTF	TGTGCCAGCTCACAGGGGCCGGTTGCTAACTATGGCTACACCTTC
TRBV6-5	-	TRBJ2-3	-	CASTRGNRDTDTQYF	TGTGCCAGCACTAGGGGGAACAGGGACACAGATACGCAGTATTTT
TRBV12-5	TRBD1	TRBJ1-6	-	CASGLVVTGAPLHF	TGTGCTAGTGGTTTGGTGGTAACAGGGGCACCCCTCCACTTT
TRBV9	TRBD1	TRBJ2-2	-	CASSPTGTGELFF	TGTGCCAGCAGCCCGACAGGGACCGGGGAGCTGTTTTTT
TRBV24-1	TRBD1	TRBJ2-1	-	CATSDPGQGYEQFF	TGTGCCACCAGTGACCCGGGACAGGGTTATGAGCAGTTCTTC
TRBV7-2	-	TRBJ2-3	once	CASSLTRDTDTQYF	TGTGCCAGCAGCTTAACGCGGGACACAGATACGCAGTATTTT
TRBV29-1	-	TRBJ1-4	-	CSVGESLSEKLFF	TGCAGCGTTGGCGAGTCGCTATCTGAAAAACTGTTTTTT
TRBV9	-	TRBJ1-3	-	CASSVDRNAGNTIYF	TGTGCCAGCAGCGTAGACAGAAACGCTGGAAACACCATATATTTT
TRBV12-3/TRBV12-4	-	TRBJ1-6	-	CASSLVVGTPLHF	TGTGCCAGCAGTTTAGTCGTCGGGACACCCCTCCACTTT
TRBV6-5	-	TRBJ2-2	-	CASSKGQIEGGELFF	TGTGCCAGCAGCAAGGGACAAATTGAGGGCGGGGAGCTGTTTTTT
TRBV19	-	TRBJ1-2	-	CASSIAPGSGYTF	TGTGCCAGTAGTATAGCGCCCGGGTCTGGCTACACCTTC
TRBV18	-	TRBJ2-7	-	CASSTGQFYEQYF	TGTGCCAGCTCGACAGGACAGTTCTACGAGCAGTACTTC
TRBV15	-	TRBJ1-3	-	CATSRDLGEGNTIYF	TGTGCCACCAGCAGAGATCTAGGGGAAGGAAACACCATATATTTT
TRBV19	-	TRBJ2-7	-	CASSIVPGLSPYEQYF	TGTGCCAGTAGTATAGTCCCGGGACTGTCTCCGTACGAGCAGTACTTC
TRBV18	-	TRBJ2-7	-	CASSPPMQGGYEQYF	TGTGCCAGCTCACCACCGATGCAGGGTGGGTACGAGCAGTACTTC
TRBV28	-	TRBJ1-5	-	CASKGENQPQHF	TGTGCCAGCAAGGGGGAAAATCAGCCCCAGCATTTT
TRBV28	-	TRBJ1-2	-	CASSGSENYGYTF	TGTGCCAGCAGTGGCAGCGAAAACTATGGCTACACCTTC
TRBV6-5	TRBD1	TRBJ2-7	-	CASSYQTGELGYEQYF	TGTGCCAGCAGTTACCAGACAGGGGAGCTAGGGTACGAGCAGTACTTC
TRBV29-1	-	TRBJ1-3	-	CSAAGTGADSGNTIYF	TGCAGCGCCGCGGGAACAGGAGCCGACTCTGGAAACACCATATATTTT
TRBV7-2	-	TRBJ1-5	-	CASRADRQPNQPQHF	TGTGCCAGCAGGGCCGACCGACAACCGAATCAGCCCCAGCATTTT
TRBV5-4	TRBD1	TRBJ1-2	once	CASSSQGASGYTF	TGTGCCAGCAGCTCCCAGGGGGCCAGCGGCTACACCTTC
TRBV30	TRBD1	TRBJ1-6	once	CAGQGARSPLHF	TGTGCCGGACAGGGGGCACGATCACCCCTCCACTTT
TRBV3-1/TRBV3-2	TRBD2	TRBJ2-1	-	CASSALAGLDEQFF	TGTGCCAGCAGCGCTTTAGCGGGGCTGGATGAGCAGTTCTTC
TRBV10-3	TRBD1	TRBJ2-7	-	CAIREDRGTFYEQYF	TGTGCCATTCGAGAGGACAGGGGGACTTTTTACGAGCAGTACTTC
TRBV28	TRBD2	TRBJ2-2	-	CASSTELAGGTNTGELFF	TGTGCCAGCAGCACCGAACTAGCGGGGGGGACGAACACCGGGGAGCTGTTTTTT
TRBV29-1	-	TRBJ2-7	-	CSVIRARGTYEQYF	TGCAGCGTTATAAGAGCTCGGGGGACCTACGAGCAGTACTTC
TRBV27	TRBD2	TRBJ2-3	-	CASSLTGGRTDTQYF	TGTGCCAGCAGTTTAACGGGGGGGCGCACAGATACGCAGTATTTT
TRBV10-2	-	TRBJ1-1	-	CASSGFGTEAFF	TGCGCCAGCTCGGGATTCGGCACTGAAGCTTTCTTT
TRBV18	-	TRBJ1-1	few	CASSPQNTEAFF	TGTGCCAGCTCACCTCAAAACACTGAAGCTTTCTTT
TRBV7-9	TRBD1	TRBJ1-3	-	CASSVEIRGPGNTIYF	TGTGCCAGCAGCGTGGAAATCAGGGGGCCTGGAAACACCATATATTTT
TRBV5-1	TRBD1	TRBJ1-2	once	CASSLQGISYGYTF	TGCGCCAGCAGCTTACAGGGGATTAGCTATGGCTACACCTTC
TRBV29-1	-	TRBJ2-7	once	CSVEGRSAYEQYF	TGCAGCGTTGAAGGCCGTAGCGCCTACGAGCAGTACTTC
TRBV18	TRBD2	TRBJ2-1	-	CASSPRRGGGQGSLGNEQFF	TGTGCCAGCTCCCCCAGGCGCGGGGGGGGCCAGGGATCATTAGGAAATGAGCAGTTCTTC
TRBV6-2/TRBV6-3	TRBD1	TRBJ1-2	-	CASSRLGQGGGYTF	TGTGCCAGCAGCCGGTTGGGACAGGGAGGCGGCTACACCTTC
TRBV6-5	TRBD1	TRBJ1-5	-	CASLSTGPHQPQHF	TGTGCCAGCCTTTCGACAGGGCCTCATCAGCCCCAGCATTTT
TRBV3-1/TRBV3-2	TRBD2	TRBJ2-5	-	CASSPPLSGGAEETQYF	TGTGCCAGCAGCCCTCCTCTAAGCGGGGGGGCAGAAGAGACCCAGTACTTC
TRBV6-5	TRBD1	TRBJ2-7	once	CASHWNRGRYEQYF	TGTGCCAGCCACTGGAACAGGGGGCGCTACGAGCAGTACTTC
TRBV7-8	TRBD1	TRBJ1-6	few	CASSLVGGGATGNSPLHF	TGTGCCAGCAGCTTAGTTGGAGGGGGCGCGACGGGAAATTCACCCCTCCACTTT
TRBV6-5	TRBD1	TRBJ1-3	-	CASGTEYGNTIYF	TGTGCCAGCGGGACAGAGTATGGAAACACCATATATTTT
TRBV5-1	-	TRBJ2-7	-	CASSLVGLGKGEQYF	TGCGCCAGCAGCTTGGTGGGCCTTGGAAAGGGGGAGCAGTACTTC
TRBV5-1	-	TRBJ1-2	-	CASSRGYGYTF	TGCGCCAGCAGCCGGGGGTATGGCTACACCTTC
TRBV28	-	TRBJ1-2	-	CASTEPGTYGYTF	TGTGCCAGCACGGAACCGGGAACCTATGGCTACACCTTC
TRBV9	-	TRBJ1-3	-	CASSVSGNTIYF	TGTGCCAGCAGCGTATCGGGAAACACCATATATTTT
TRBV18	TRBD1	TRBJ1-1	-	CASSPSLTGWTEAFF	TGTGCCAGCTCACCCTCCCTGACAGGGTGGACTGAAGCTTTCTTT
TRBV3-1/TRBV3-2	-	TRBJ1-2	-	CASERRQLPENYGYTF	TGTGCCAGCGAGAGGAGACAGCTTCCTGAGAACTATGGCTACACCTTC
TRBV12-5	-	TRBJ2-2	once	CASGLVTGQRTNTGELFF	TGTGCTAGTGGTTTGGTAACGGGACAACGAACGAACACCGGGGAGCTGTTTTTT
TRBV19	TRBD1	TRBJ1-2	-	CASSKPPGQVANGYTF	TGTGCCAGTAGTAAACCTCCGGGACAGGTGGCGAATGGCTACACCTTC